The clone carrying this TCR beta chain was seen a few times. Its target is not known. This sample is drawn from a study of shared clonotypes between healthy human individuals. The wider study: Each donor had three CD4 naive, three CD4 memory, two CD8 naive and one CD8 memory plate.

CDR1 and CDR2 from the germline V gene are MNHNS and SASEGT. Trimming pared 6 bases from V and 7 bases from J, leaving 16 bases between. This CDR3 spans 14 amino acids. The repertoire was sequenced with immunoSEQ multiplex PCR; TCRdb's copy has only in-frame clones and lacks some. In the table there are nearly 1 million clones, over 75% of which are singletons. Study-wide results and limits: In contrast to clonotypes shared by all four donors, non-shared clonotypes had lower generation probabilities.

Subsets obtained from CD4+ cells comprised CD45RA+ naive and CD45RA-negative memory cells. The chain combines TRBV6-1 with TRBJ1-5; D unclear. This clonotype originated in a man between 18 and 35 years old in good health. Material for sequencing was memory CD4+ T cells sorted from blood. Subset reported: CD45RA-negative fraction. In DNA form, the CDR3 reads TGTGCCAGCAGGGGCCACCTGGAGGGACAGCCCCAGCATTTT. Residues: CASRGHLEGQPQHF.